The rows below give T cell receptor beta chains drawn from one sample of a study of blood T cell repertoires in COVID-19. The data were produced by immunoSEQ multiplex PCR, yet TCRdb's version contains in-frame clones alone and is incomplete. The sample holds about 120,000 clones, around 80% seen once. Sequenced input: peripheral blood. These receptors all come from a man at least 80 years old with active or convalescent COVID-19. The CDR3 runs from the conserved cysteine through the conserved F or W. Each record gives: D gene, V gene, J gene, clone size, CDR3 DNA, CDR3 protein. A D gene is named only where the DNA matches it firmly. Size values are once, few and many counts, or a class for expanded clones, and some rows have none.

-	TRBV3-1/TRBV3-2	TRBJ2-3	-	TGTGCCAGCAGCCCACTACACGGGACAGATACGCAGTATTTT	CASSPLHGTDTQYF
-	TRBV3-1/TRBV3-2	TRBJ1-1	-	TGTGCCAGCAGCCAGGTAGGGTACGGGGCTGAAGCTTTCTTT	CASSQVGYGAEAFF
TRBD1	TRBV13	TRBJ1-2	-	TGTGCCAGCAGCTTAGGCACAGGGGGCGCGAATCATGGCTACACCTTC	CASSLGTGGANHGYTF
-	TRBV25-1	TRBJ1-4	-	TGTGCCAGCAGTATACCAGGGTCTAATGAAAAACTGTTTTTT	CASSIPGSNEKLFF
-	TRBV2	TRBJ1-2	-	TGTGCCAGCAGTGCAAACAGCTATGGCTACACCTTC	CASSANSYGYTF
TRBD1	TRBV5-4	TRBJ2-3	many	TGTGCCAGCAGCGATGCCCGACAGGGTAGCACAGATACGCAGTATTTT	CASSDARQGSTDTQYF
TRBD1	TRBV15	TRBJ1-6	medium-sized	TGTGCCACCAGCAGAGTACCAGGGGGTAATTCACCCCTCCACTTT	CATSRVPGGNSPLHF
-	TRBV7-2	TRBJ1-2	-	TGTGCCAGCAGCTTAGTGTCCGGGAACTATGGCTACACCTTC	CASSLVSGNYGYTF
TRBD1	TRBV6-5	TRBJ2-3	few	TGTGCCAGCAGTTACCCAGGGGGTGGAGATACGCAGTATTTT	CASSYPGGGDTQYF
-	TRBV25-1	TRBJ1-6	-	TGTGCCAGCCGACCCGGGGGGGAAAGGGGGTCACCCCTCCACTTT	CASRPGGERGSPLHF
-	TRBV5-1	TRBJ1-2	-	TGCGCCAGCAGCTTGACGGGGGTCTACGGCTACACCTTC	CASSLTGVYGYTF
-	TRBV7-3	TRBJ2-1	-	TGTGCCAGCAGCTTAGGCCAGGGGTTTGGTGAGCAGTTCTTC	CASSLGQGFGEQFF
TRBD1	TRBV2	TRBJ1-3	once	TGTGCCAGCAAAGGGGGCCAGGATGGAAACACCATATATTTT	CASKGGQDGNTIYF